What follows is one T cell receptor (beta chain) and its context. Antigen specificity is unknown. The cohort excluded patients with autoimmune disease history or systemic immunosuppression. This record comes from a study of OX40 agonist ivuxolimab in advanced cancers. Findings and limits, study-wide: The study found among the lowest clonal expansion in partial responders at 0.1-3.0 mg/kg.

The ends lost 6 bases at V and 3 bases at J; junction bases unmatched: 6. This CDR3 comprises 14 residues. Germline V CDR1 and CDR2: SNHLY, FYNNEI. TCRdb's copy holds only in-frame clones and misses some; the assay was immunoSEQ multiplex PCR. The profile covers approximately 81,000 clones, with 70% to 90% appearing a single time and just under 1% taken by the ten largest. The sequence came from an adult with an advanced solid tumor such as melanoma, head and neck, liver or kidney cancer. The specimen was CD4+ or CD8+ T cells sorted from blood, collected in a trial of the OX40 agonist ivuxolimab. The genes are TRBV2 and TRBJ2-7; 9 bases are shared with TRBD2. The DNA for the CDR3 is TGTGCCAGCAGGGACGGACTAGCGATCTACGAGCAGTACTTC. This encodes CASRDGLAIYEQYF.